This T cell receptor beta chain appears in the sequencing data of a study of blood T cell repertoires in COVID-19. On the study more broadly: Acute-phase and convalescent COVID-19 samples originated in the United States, Italy and Spain.

Germline V gene data show CDR1 as SGHNT and CDR2 as YYREEE (reference sequence). This CDR3 contains 15 residues. V lost 1 base to trimming and J lost 1 base, with 11 bases between them. The data were produced by immunoSEQ multiplex PCR, yet TCRdb's version contains in-frame clones alone and is incomplete. Of 110,000 or so clones listed, around 81% are singletons. This TCR was recovered from an elderly man with acute or convalescent COVID-19. The chain is built from TRBV5-4 and TRBJ1-1, with D possibly matching TRBD1 (6 bases). The specimen was peripheral blood. CDR3 amino acids: CASSLREGGNTEAFF. DNA for the CDR3: TGTGCCAGCAGCTTGAGGGAGGGGGGGAACACTGAAGCTTTCTTT.